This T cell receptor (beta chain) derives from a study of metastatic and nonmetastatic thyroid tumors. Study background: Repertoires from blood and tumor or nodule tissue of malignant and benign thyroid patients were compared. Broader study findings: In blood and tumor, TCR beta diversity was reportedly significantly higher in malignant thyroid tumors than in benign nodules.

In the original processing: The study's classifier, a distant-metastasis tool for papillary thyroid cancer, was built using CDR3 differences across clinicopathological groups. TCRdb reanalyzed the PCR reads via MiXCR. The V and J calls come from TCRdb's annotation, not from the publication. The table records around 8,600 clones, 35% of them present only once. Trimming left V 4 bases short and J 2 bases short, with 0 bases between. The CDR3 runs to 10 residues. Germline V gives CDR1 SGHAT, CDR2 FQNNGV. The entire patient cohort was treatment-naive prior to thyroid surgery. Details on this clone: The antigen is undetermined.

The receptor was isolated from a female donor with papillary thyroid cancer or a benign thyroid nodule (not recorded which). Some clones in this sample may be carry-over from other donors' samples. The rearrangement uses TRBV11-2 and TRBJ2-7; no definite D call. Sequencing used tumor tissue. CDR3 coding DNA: TGTGCCAGCAGCTCCTACGAGCAGTACTTC. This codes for CASSSYEQYF. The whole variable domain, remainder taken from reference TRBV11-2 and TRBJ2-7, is EAGVAQSPRYKIIEKRQSVAFWCNPISGHATLYWYQQILGQGPKLLIQFQNNGVVDDSQLPKDRFSAERLKGVDSTLKIQPAKLEDSAVYLCASSSYEQYFGPGTRLTVT.